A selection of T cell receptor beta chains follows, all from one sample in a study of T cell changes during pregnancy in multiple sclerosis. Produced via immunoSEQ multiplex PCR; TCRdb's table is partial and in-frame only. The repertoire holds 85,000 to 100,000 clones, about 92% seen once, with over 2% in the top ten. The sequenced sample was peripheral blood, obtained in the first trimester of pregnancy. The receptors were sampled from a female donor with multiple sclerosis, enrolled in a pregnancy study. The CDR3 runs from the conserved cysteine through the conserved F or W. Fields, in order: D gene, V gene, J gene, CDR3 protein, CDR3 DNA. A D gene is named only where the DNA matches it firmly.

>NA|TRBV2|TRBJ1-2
CASSELRANGYTF
TGTGCCAGCAGTGAACTCCGAGCGAATGGCTACACCTTC
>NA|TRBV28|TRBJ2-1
CASSLSSWNEQFF
TGTGCCAGCAGTCTATCTAGTTGGAATGAGCAGTTCTTC
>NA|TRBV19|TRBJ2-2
CASSISQGSGELFF
TGTGCCAGTAGTATCAGTCAGGGATCCGGGGAGCTGTTTTTT
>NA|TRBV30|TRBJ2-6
CAWSSGTGANVLTF
TGTGCCTGGAGTTCAGGCACTGGGGCCAACGTCCTGACTTTC
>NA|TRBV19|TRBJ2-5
CASSQGAQETQYF
TGTGCCAGTAGTCAGGGTGCCCAAGAGACCCAGTACTTC
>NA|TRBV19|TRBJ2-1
CASSSQGFYNEQFF
TGTGCCAGTAGTAGCCAGGGATTCTACAATGAGCAGTTCTTC
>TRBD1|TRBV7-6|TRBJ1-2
CASSLTPGQGYGYTF
TGTGCCAGCAGCTTAACCCCGGGACAGGGTTATGGCTACACCTTC
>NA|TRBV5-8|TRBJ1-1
CATGVGNFRDTEAFF
TGTGCCACCGGGGTAGGGAATTTTAGGGACACTGAAGCTTTCTTT
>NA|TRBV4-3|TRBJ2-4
CASSQGQLAGNIQYF
TGCGCCAGCAGCCAAGGTCAGCTAGCAGGTAACATTCAGTACTTC
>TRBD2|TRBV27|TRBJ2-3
CASRGLAYTDTQYF
TGTGCCAGCAGGGGACTAGCGTACACAGATACGCAGTATTTT
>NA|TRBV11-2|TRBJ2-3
CASSLVTGVSGTDTQYF
TGTGCCAGCAGCTTAGTCACCGGGGTCTCTGGCACAGATACGCAGTATTTT
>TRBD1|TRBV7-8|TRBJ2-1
CASSLAYRGSRNEQFF
TGTGCCAGCAGCTTAGCGTACAGGGGGAGTAGGAATGAGCAGTTCTTC
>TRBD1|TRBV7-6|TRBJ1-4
CASSSRTGEFGKLFF
TGTGCCAGCAGCTCTCGGACAGGGGAGTTTGGGAAACTGTTTTTT
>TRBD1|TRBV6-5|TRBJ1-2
CASSYGQGVINYGYTF
TGTGCCAGCAGTTATGGACAGGGGGTAATTAACTATGGCTACACCTTC
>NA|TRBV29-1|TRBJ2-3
CSTQQNRGGTDTQYF
TGCAGCACTCAGCAGAACAGGGGGGGGACAGATACGCAGTATTTT
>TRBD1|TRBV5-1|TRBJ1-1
CASSLLQGLSPNTEAFF
TGCGCCAGCAGCTTGCTACAGGGGCTCTCCCCCAACACTGAAGCTTTCTTT
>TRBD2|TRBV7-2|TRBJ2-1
CASSPWTSGRAGEQFF
TGTGCCAGCAGCCCCTGGACTAGCGGGAGGGCCGGGGAGCAGTTCTTC
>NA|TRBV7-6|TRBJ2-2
CASSLDWGAGELFF
TGTGCCAGCAGCTTAGATTGGGGAGCCGGGGAGCTGTTTTTT
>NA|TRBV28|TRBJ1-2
CASSPLGLVPGYTF
TGTGCCAGCAGTCCGTTGGGGCTGGTCCCTGGCTACACCTTC
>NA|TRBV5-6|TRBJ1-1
CASSLIRDKNTEAFF
TGTGCCAGCAGCTTAATCCGGGACAAGAACACTGAAGCTTTCTTT
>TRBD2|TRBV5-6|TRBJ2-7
CASSFGLAGYEQYF
TGTGCCAGCAGCTTTGGACTAGCGGGCTACGAGCAGTACTTC
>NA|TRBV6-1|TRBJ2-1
CASSELGTSRSSYNEQFF
TGTGCCAGCAGTGAATTGGGAACTAGCAGGAGCTCCTACAATGAGCAGTTCTTC
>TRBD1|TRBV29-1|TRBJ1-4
CSVEQGGQLNEKLFF
TGCAGCGTTGAACAGGGGGGACAGCTTAATGAAAAACTGTTTTTT
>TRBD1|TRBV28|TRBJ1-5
CASSLRQGLGSNQPQHF
TGTGCCAGCAGTTTACGACAGGGGCTTGGGAGCAATCAGCCCCAGCATTTT
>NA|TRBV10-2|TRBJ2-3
CASRTGPGADTQYF
TGCGCCAGCAGGACAGGCCCAGGTGCGGATACGCAGTATTTT
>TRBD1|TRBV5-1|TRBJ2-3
CASSSGTGGASSTQYF
TGCGCCAGCAGCTCGGGGACAGGGGGCGCGAGTAGTACGCAGTATTTT
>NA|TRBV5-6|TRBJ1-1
CASSWGRTEAFF
TGTGCCAGCAGCTGGGGGAGGACTGAAGCTTTCTTT
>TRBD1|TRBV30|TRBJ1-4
CAWSAGQGYEKLFF
TGTGCCTGGAGCGCGGGACAGGGGTATGAAAAACTGTTTTTT
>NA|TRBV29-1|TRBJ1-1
CSVIWRQVWVGNTEAFF
TGCAGCGTTATCTGGAGACAGGTTTGGGTGGGGAACACTGAAGCTTTCTTT
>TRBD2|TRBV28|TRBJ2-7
CASSSPLRTSGKSSYEQYF
TGTGCCAGCAGTTCACCCCTGAGGACTAGCGGGAAAAGCTCCTACGAGCAGTACTTC